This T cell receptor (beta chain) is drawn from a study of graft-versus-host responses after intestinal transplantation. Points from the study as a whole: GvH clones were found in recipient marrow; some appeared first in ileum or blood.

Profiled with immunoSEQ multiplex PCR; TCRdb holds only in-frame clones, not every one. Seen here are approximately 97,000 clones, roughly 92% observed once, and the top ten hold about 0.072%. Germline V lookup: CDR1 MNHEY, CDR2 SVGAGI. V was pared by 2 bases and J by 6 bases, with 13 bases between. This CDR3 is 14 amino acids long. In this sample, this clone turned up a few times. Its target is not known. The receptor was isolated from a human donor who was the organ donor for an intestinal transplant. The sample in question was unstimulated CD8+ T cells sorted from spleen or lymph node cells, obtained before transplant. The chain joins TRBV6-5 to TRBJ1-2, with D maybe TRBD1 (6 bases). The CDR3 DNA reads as TGTGCCAGCAGTTACAGGGGACATTTAGATGGCTACACCTTC. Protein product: CASSYRGHLDGYTF.